This entry is about one TCR beta chain. Antigen unknown. The data derive from a study of T-cell memory formation after mild COVID-19. General observations from the study: Second-wave clones peaking on day 37 lacked confirmed SARS-CoV-2 specificity. Contracting CD4+ clones were located mainly in CM and EM, and CD8+ clones in EMRA.

V lost 6 bases to trimming and J lost 6 bases; unmatched junction nucleotides: 9. The CDR3 runs to 14 residues. CDR1 is MNHEY and CDR2 is SVGAGI in the germline V gene. UMIs and sample barcodes were carried by the TCR alpha and TCR beta cDNA libraries that 5'RACE produced using constant-segment primers. TCRdb re-analysed the 5' RACE reads in MiXCR, keeping a single row per CDR3 protein. The sample shows approximately 270,000 distinct CDR3 sequences, 15% to 20% of them seen only once. This TCR came from a man aged 18 to 30 who had mild COVID-19 (a few samples of this study predate the infection). Cell type and time point are not known. Sequencing was done on a sample of PBMCs or a T cell subset sorted from them (not recorded which). V and J are TRBV6-5 and TRBJ2-3, with 7 bases that match TRBD2. CDR3 DNA: TGTGCCAGCAGACGCGGACTAGGGCTGGATACGCAGTATTTT. It is translated as CASRRGLGLDTQYF.